These T cell receptor beta chains were read from a single sample in a study of neoadjuvant anti-PD-1 for oral cavity cancer. Data came from immunoSEQ multiplex PCR; TCRdb stores just in-frame clones and leaves some out. This sample has 7,500 to 10,000 clones, with about 70% found just once. The sequencing used PBMCs, collected after nivolumab (anti-PD-1) treatment. All receptors come from a person aged 40 to 85 with oral cavity squamous cell carcinoma. Both conserved end residues are part of each CDR3. D genes are given only for firm matches. Clone size is stated in some rows and not others, as once, few, many or a class when expanded.

V	D	J	size	DNA	CDR3
TRBV2	NA	TRBJ1-6	few	TGTGCCAGCAGTGAAGCGCTCCCAAAGGCGAATTCACCCCTCCACTTT	CASSEALPKANSPLHF
TRBV6-1	TRBD1	TRBJ1-5	NA	TGTGCCAGCAGTGAGAGGTCAGGGGGAGGTAACAATCAGCCCCAGCATTTT	CASSERSGGGNNQPQHF
TRBV10-2	NA	TRBJ2-3	NA	TGCGCCAGCAGTGACTTGGTGAGGGGGGGTCCAGATACGCAGTATTTT	CASSDLVRGGPDTQYF
TRBV5-1	NA	TRBJ2-1	once	TGCGCCAGCAGCCGGGGGATCACCCAATCTCGCTACAATGAGCAGTTCTTC	CASSRGITQSRYNEQFF
TRBV29-1	NA	TRBJ1-4	NA	TGCAGCGTCAGGACTAATGAAAAACTGTTTTTT	CSVRTNEKLFF
TRBV7-3	NA	TRBJ1-1	NA	TGTGCCAGCAGCGACCCAAACACTGAAGCTTTCTTT	CASSDPNTEAFF
TRBV9	NA	TRBJ2-6	NA	TGTGCCAGCAGCTACCCTTCTGGGGCCAACGTCCTGACTTTC	CASSYPSGANVLTF
TRBV15	NA	TRBJ2-7	NA	TGTGCCACCAGCAGAGATCAGGGGTGGTACGAGCAGTACTTC	CATSRDQGWYEQYF
TRBV6-6	TRBD2	TRBJ2-1	NA	TGTGCCAGCAAAGCTAGCGGGAAAGGAAATGAGCAGTTCTTC	CASKASGKGNEQFF
TRBV20-1	NA	TRBJ1-2	few	TGCAGTGTCGAGGGGGATGCTGGCTACACCTTC	CSVEGDAGYTF
TRBV5-1	NA	TRBJ2-3	NA	TGCGCCAGCAGCTTGGTAGGGGGGAGGTCAGATCGCCCAGATACGCAGTATTTT	CASSLVGGRSDRPDTQYF
TRBV7-2	TRBD2	TRBJ2-1	NA	TGTGCCAGCAGCCCAACTCTAGCGGGGGGGCTACGGTTCTTC	CASSPTLAGGLRFF
TRBV19	TRBD1	TRBJ2-4	few	TGTGCCAGTAGTACCTACGGACAGGTCCTAGGGGACATTCAGTACTTC	CASSTYGQVLGDIQYF
TRBV7-2	TRBD2	TRBJ2-1	NA	TGTGCCAGCAAATCGGGGGGAGGGCCTGGGTCCTACAATGAGCAGTTCTTC	CASKSGGGPGSYNEQFF
TRBV2	NA	TRBJ2-5	NA	TGTGCCAGCAAAAGGAGGGGGGGCCCCAGAGAGACCCAGTACTTC	CASKRRGGPRETQYF
TRBV7-2	TRBD2	TRBJ2-5	few	TGTGCCAGCAGCTCCATGGAGGGGGCTAGCGGGGTTAAAGAGACCCAGTACTTC	CASSSMEGASGVKETQYF
TRBV30	NA	TRBJ1-5	NA	TGTGCCTGGAGTGTCCGTGGGGGCAATCAGCCCCAGCATTTT	CAWSVRGGNQPQHF
TRBV5-1	NA	TRBJ2-5	NA	TGCGCCAGCAGCTTGTCCCTGGTGGAGACCCAGTACTTC	CASSLSLVETQYF
TRBV14	NA	TRBJ2-1	NA	TGTGCCAGCAGCCAAGGATTCGTGAATGAGCAGTTCTTC	CASSQGFVNEQFF
TRBV27	TRBD2	TRBJ2-7	NA	TGTGCCAGCAGTTTAATTAGCGGGAGCTTCTACGAGCAGTACTTC	CASSLISGSFYEQYF
TRBV6-5	NA	TRBJ1-3	NA	TGTGCCAGCAGTTACGATGGGGCAGCTGGAAACACCATATATTTT	CASSYDGAAGNTIYF
TRBV19	TRBD1	TRBJ1-6	few	TGTGCCAGTAGTATAGCTACTGGGACAGCCAATAATTCACCCCTCCACTTT	CASSIATGTANNSPLHF
TRBV7-2	TRBD1	TRBJ1-5	NA	TGTGCCAGCAGCCTTCGAGGGGGCGCGGGCAATCAGCCCCAGCATTTT	CASSLRGGAGNQPQHF
TRBV27	NA	TRBJ1-1	NA	TGTGCCAGCAGTTTTAGACGGGGGCAAGGTGAAGCTTTCTTT	CASSFRRGQGEAFF
TRBV12-5	NA	TRBJ1-1	NA	TGTGCTAGTGGTTTCGGCACTGAAGCTTTCTTT	CASGFGTEAFF
TRBV6-6	NA	TRBJ2-5	NA	TGTGCCAGCACTTACCAAGAGACCCAGTACTTC	CASTYQETQYF
TRBV5-1	TRBD2	TRBJ2-2	NA	TGCGCCAGCGGACTAGCGGGGTCGGGCACCGGGGAGCTGTTTTTT	CASGLAGSGTGELFF
TRBV14	NA	TRBJ1-6	NA	TGTGCCAGCAGCCAAGATCTAATTGGAAATTCACCCCTCCACTTT	CASSQDLIGNSPLHF
TRBV7-6	TRBD1	TRBJ1-2	once	TGTGCCAGCAGCGCAGGGGGCAGTTATGGCTACACCTTC	CASSAGGSYGYTF
TRBV6-5	TRBD2	TRBJ2-2	NA	TGTGCCAGCCTAGCGGGGGGGCCAAACACCGGGGAGCTGTTTTTT	CASLAGGPNTGELFF
TRBV7-9	NA	TRBJ2-5	few	TGTGCCAGCAGCTTAGCGCTCCCGTACCAAGAGACCCAGTACTTC	CASSLALPYQETQYF
TRBV5-1	NA	TRBJ1-1	few	TGCGCCAGCAGCTGGAGCGGAGCGAACACTGAAGCTTTCTTT	CASSWSGANTEAFF
TRBV6-1	NA	TRBJ1-1	NA	TGTGCCAGCCTTCGAGGGGCGAATGAAGCTTTCTTT	CASLRGANEAFF
TRBV7-7	TRBD2	TRBJ2-5	NA	TGTGCCAGCAGCTTAGGGACGGGGGGGCGAGAGACCCAGTACTTC	CASSLGTGGRETQYF
TRBV7-9	NA	TRBJ1-2	NA	TGTGCCAGCAGCGCAGGGACGGCACACTATGGCTACACCTTC	CASSAGTAHYGYTF